This TCR beta chain was identified in a study of OX40 agonist ivuxolimab in advanced cancers. The method was immunoSEQ multiplex PCR; TCRdb's version includes in-frame clones alone and lacks a portion of them. The table includes over 75,000 clones, around 85% detected once. The CDR3 has 12 residues. Trimming cost V 2 bases and J 10 bases, with 11 bases left between them. Germline V gene lookup returns CDR1 SEHNR and CDR2 FQNEAQ (reference sequence). The sequenced sample was CD4+ or CD8+ T cells sorted from blood, obtained in a trial of the OX40 agonist ivuxolimab. J is TRBJ1-1 and V is TRBV7-9; no clear D gene. This clonotype was obtained from an adult with an advanced solid tumor such as melanoma, head and neck, liver or kidney cancer. The CDR3 DNA is TGTGCCAGCAGCTTAAACGAGGAGGTAGCTTTCTTT. This sequence encodes CASSLNEEVAFF.